The present T cell receptor beta chain was sequenced within a study of CD8 T cells in Susac syndrome. Study details: Intravenous immunoglobulin alone or corticosteroids were being given to patients with Susac syndrome at blood draw, unless they were therapy-naive.

Remarks on this clonotype: Its antigen is not identified.

An input of roughly 0.5 to 1 ug of RNA was subjected to reverse transcription using random hexamers. An immunoSEQ multiplex PCR amplified TCR beta CDR3 over 54 Vbeta and 13 Jbeta. TCRdb analysed the immunoSEQ multiplex PCR reads with MiXCR anew, one entry per CDR3 protein. The profile shows approximately 80,000 distinct CDR3 sequences, roughly 95% of them singletons. Broader study findings: Maximal CD8+ clonal expansion in Susac was observed within TEMRA cells and among active patients. In total CD8+ repertoires, roughly 17 Susac-specific public clones were detected, and CD8+ TEMRA repertoires contained about 5.

Between the trimmed V and J ends, which lost 6 bases and 8 bases, there was a span of 13 bases. The CDR3 runs to 12 residues. Germline CDR1 and CDR2: MGHDK and SYGVNS. What was sequenced was CD8+ T cells from PBMCs. The TCR originated in a human donor with Susac syndrome. The V gene is TRBV25-1, the J gene TRBJ1-2; no firm D call. The CDR3 sequence: CASRQILGGYTF. The DNA of the CDR3 is TGTGCCAGCAGACAAATTCTTGGAGGCTACACCTTC.